The text below deals with one T cell receptor (beta chain). Its antigen remains unidentified. This specimen belongs to a study of OX40 agonist ivuxolimab in advanced cancers. Whole-study results and caveats: Not determined was the antigen specificity of the expanded peripheral T cells. Clonal expansion was seen in CD4+ and CD8+ blood T cells by week 6 at 0.1 to 3.0 mg/kg.

Generated by immunoSEQ multiplex PCR, the TCRdb table keeps only in-frame clones and is missing some. The data contain roughly 13,000 clones, about 70% of them singletons. The germline gives CDR1 SGHDN, CDR2 FVKESK. The CDR3 covers 17 residues. J was trimmed by 3 bases and V by 0 bases; bases with no gene match: 8. The sample here was CD4+ or CD8+ T cells sorted from blood, taken in a trial of the OX40 agonist ivuxolimab. V is TRBV14 and J is TRBJ2-5, with 9 bases identical to TRBD1. The receptor was isolated from an adult with an advanced solid tumor such as melanoma, head and neck, liver or kidney cancer. CDR3 amino acids: CASSQEAGTGSKETQYF. The CDR3, as DNA: TGTGCCAGCAGCCAAGAGGCTGGGACAGGGAGCAAAGAGACCCAGTACTTC.